The 29 T cell receptor beta chains in this list originate from one sample, sequenced in a study of neurological immune-mediated disorders. TCRdb re-called the 5' RACE reads through MiXCR, storing one row per CDR3 protein. The table lists more than 35,000 distinct CDR3 sequences, about 6% of them singletons. Material for sequencing was CD4+ T cells from blood. The source is a woman aged 40 to 50 in good health.

This clonotype was detected ten times or more. The CDR3 region is CASSLGLAYEQYF. Here the CDR3 DNA reads TGTGCCAGCAGCTTAGGCCTAGCTTACGAGCAGTACTTC. The chain has TRBV11-3 and TRBJ2-7; tentative D call: TRBD2 (5 bases). The CDR3 spans 13 residues. Per the germline V gene, CDR1 is SGHNT and CDR2 is YENEEA. Trimming pared 1 base from V and 4 bases from J, leaving 8 bases between.

This clonotype has ten or more counts. The chain recombines TRBV12-3 or TRBV12-4 with TRBJ1-2; D gene unclear. Trimming removed 3 bases from V and 2 bases from J, with 7 bases in between. The CDR3 extends over 13 amino acids. Here the CDR3 reads CASSLGGNYGYTF. The CDR3 DNA reads TGTGCCAGCAGTTTGGGCGGAAACTATGGCTACACCTTC.

This clonotype has a single count. The gene calls are TRBV29-1 and TRBJ2-2; 7 positions match TRBD1. The CDR3 length is 14 residues. Germline-derived CDR1 and CDR2 are SQVTM and ANQGSEA. Trimming at V came to 6 bases and at J to 8 bases, leaving 12 bases not matched to a gene. CDR3 bases: TGCAGCGTCACAGGGGTTTTTCCCTGGGGGGAGCTGTTTTTT. As protein: CSVTGVFPWGELFF.

This clonotype appeared many times. J is TRBJ1-2 and V is TRBV20-1; 8 bases align to TRBD1. Germline CDR1 reads DFQATT; CDR2 reads SNEGSKA (reference sequence). Trimming cost V 5 bases and J 4 bases; bases outside gene matches: 9. The CDR3 sequence is 14 residues long. The CDR3 loop reads CSADPGGAFYGYTF. CDR3 nucleotides: TGCAGTGCTGACCCAGGGGGCGCATTCTATGGCTACACCTTC.

This clonotype was observed many times. The rearrangement links TRBV3-1 to TRBJ1-2; weak D call: TRBD1 (5 bases). Germline V lookup: CDR1 LGHDT, CDR2 YNNKEL (reference sequence). The CDR3 is 15 amino acids. V lost 1 base and J 4 bases, leaving 13 bases between the germline ends. The CDR3 region is CASSQGHDQGYGYTF. DNA for the CDR3: TGTGCCAGCAGCCAAGGTCATGATCAGGGCTATGGCTACACCTTC.

The sample holds many counts of this clonotype. The CDR3 here is CASTMARTDRHTIYF. In DNA, the CDR3 is TGTGCCAGCACTATGGCACGGACAGACCGCCACACCATATATTTT. J is TRBJ1-3 and V is TRBV27; a possible D gene is TRBD1 (6 bases). Trimming removed 7 bases at V and 8 bases at J, with 21 bases between. CDR3 length: 15 residues. Per the germline V gene, CDR1 is MNHEY and CDR2 is SMNVEV (reference sequence).

The rearrangement uses TRBV4-2 and TRBJ2-5, with TRBD2 matching 7 bases. V shed 0 bases and J 5 bases; nucleotides not matched to a gene: 3. The germline gives CDR1 LGHNA, CDR2 YNFKEQ. The CDR3 spans 14 residues. The CDR3 DNA reads TGTGCCAGCAGCCAAGATCCACTAGCGGAGACCCAGTACTTC. Its translation: CASSQDPLAETQYF.

This clonotype showed up many times. The chain couples TRBV29-1 to TRBJ2-1, with a tentative D call TRBD2 (6 bases). The CDR3 is 13 residues long. The germline V gene has CDR1 SQVTM and CDR2 ANQGSEA. V was clipped by 6 bases and J by 7 bases, with 16 bases between them. CDR3 region: CSVSGTVGNEQFF. The CDR3 DNA reads TGCAGCGTGTCCGGGACTGTCGGGAATGAGCAGTTCTTC.

There are many counts of this clonotype. The chain uses TRBV5-1 and TRBJ2-5; 8 nucleotides match TRBD2. V shed 4 bases and J 0 bases; nucleotides not matched to a gene: 5. CDR1 is SGHRS, CDR2 YFSETQ, per germline. The CDR3 has 15 residues. The CDR3 region has the DNA TGCGCCAGCAGCATTAGCGGGAAGGACCAAGAGACCCAGTACTTC. It codes for CASSISGKDQETQYF. The full variable domain, its missing parts supplied by reference TRBV5-1 and TRBJ2-5, is KAGVTQTPRYLIKTRGQQVTLSCSPISGHRSVSWYQQTPGQGLQFLFEYFSETQRNKGNFPGRFSGRQFSNSRSEMNVSTLELGDSALYLCASSISGKDQETQYFGPGTRLLVL.

The table lists this clonotype with many counts. This chain joins TRBV5-1 and TRBJ1-1, with 8 bases identical to TRBD1. This CDR3 is built from 15 residues. Germline V gene sequence: CDR1 SGHRS, CDR2 YFSETQ. The trim removed 5 bases at V and 2 bases at J, leaving 8 bases unmatched. DNA for the CDR3: TGCGCCAGCAGACGCGGACAGGGATATAACACTGAAGCTTTCTTT. It translates to CASRRGQGYNTEAFF.

This clonotype appeared many times. The chain links TRBV20-1 to TRBJ1-1, with 7 bases lining up with TRBD1. This CDR3 spans 11 amino acids. V gave up 3 bases and J gave up 6 bases; unmatched junction bases: 1. Germline loops: CDR1 DFQATT, CDR2 SNEGSKA (reference sequence). The DNA for the CDR3 is TGCAGTGCTAGTCAGGGGGCTGAAGCTTTCTTT. It encodes CSASQGAEAFF.

This clonotype was seen many times. CDR3 in DNA: TGCAGTGTTCAGACTAGCGGGACTGGAGAGACCCAGTACTTC. Protein product: CSVQTSGTGETQYF. The J gene is TRBJ2-5, the V gene TRBV20-1; 11 bases agree with TRBD2. In germline, CDR1 is DFQATT, CDR2 SNEGSKA (reference sequence). The CDR3 contains 14 residues. V lost 7 bases, J lost 4 bases, and 8 bases stayed unmatched.

This clonotype has a count of ten or more. The CDR3 DNA is TGCAGTGCTAGACTCCAGGGGACGGGCAATCAGCCCCAGCATTTT. Protein sequence: CSARLQGTGNQPQHF. The J gene is TRBJ1-5, the V gene TRBV20-1, with a weak D call TRBD1 (6 bases). Germline CDR1 DFQATT, CDR2 SNEGSKA (reference sequence). CDR3 length equals 15 residues. The V end lost 2 bases, the J end lost 2 bases, and 13 bases lay between the germline ends.

Within the sample, this clonotype is medium-sized. The chain links TRBV5-1 to TRBJ2-4; D assignment may be TRBD1 or TRBD2 (5 bases each). CDR3 length: 14 amino acids. The germline CDR1 and CDR2 sequences are SGHRS and YFSETQ. V lost 0 bases, J lost 5 bases, and 9 bases lay in between. The CDR3 DNA reads TGCGCCAGCAGCTTGGGGGGGACCCAAAACATTCAGTACTTC. This gives the protein CASSLGGTQNIQYF.

The chain joins TRBV6-1 to TRBJ1-5; the match to TRBD1 covers 9 bases. The V gene end was trimmed by 6 bases and the J gene end by 5 bases; junction bases not matched to a gene: 5. The CDR3 is 14 residues long. Germline-derived CDR1 and CDR2 are MNHNS and SASEGT. CDR3 nucleotide sequence: TGTGCCAGCAGGCCGGGACAGGGATATCAGCCCCAGCATTTT. Its protein is CASRPGQGYQPQHF.

In this sample, this clonotype turned up many times. V is TRBV5-1 and J is TRBJ2-1, with TRBD2 identical over 9 bases. The junction had 3 bases not matched to a gene; V was cut back by 0 bases and J by 2 bases. Germline V gene data show CDR1 as SGHRS and CDR2 as YFSETQ. The CDR3 is made up of 16 amino acids. CDR3 amino acids: CASSLGASGTYNEQFF. Here the CDR3 DNA reads TGCGCCAGCAGCTTGGGGGCTAGCGGGACCTACAATGAGCAGTTCTTC. Full variable domain (rest looked up from reference TRBV5-1 and TRBJ2-1): KAGVTQTPRYLIKTRGQQVTLSCSPISGHRSVSWYQQTPGQGLQFLFEYFSETQRNKGNFPGRFSGRQFSNSRSEMNVSTLELGDSALYLCASSLGASGTYNEQFFGPGTRLTVL.

This clonotype was seen many times. The gene calls are TRBV20-1 and TRBJ2-5; the match to TRBD1 covers 8 bases. Trimming removed 6 bases from V and 5 bases from J; junction bases left unmatched: 17. Germline loops: CDR1 DFQATT, CDR2 SNEGSKA (reference sequence). This CDR3 comprises 16 residues. CDR3 nucleotides: TGCAGTGCGGGGGGCCCGCAGGGGGCGAGTAAGGAGACCCAGTACTTC. It yields the protein CSAGGPQGASKETQYF.

Ten or more counts support this clonotype. The chain carries TRBV11-1 and TRBJ2-2; D is unresolved. CDR1 is SGHAT, CDR2 FQDESV, per germline (reference sequence). This CDR3 spans 17 amino acids. Trimming left V 3 bases short and J 1 base short, with 15 bases between. The CDR3 bases are TGTGCCAGCAGCTTTTCCTCCGGGCCCCTGAACACCGGGGAGCTGTTTTTT. Translated: CASSFSSGPLNTGELFF.

This clonotype was recorded many times. The genes are TRBV3-1 and TRBJ1-2; D is perhaps TRBD1 (5 bases). From germline, CDR1 is LGHDT and CDR2 YNNKEL (reference sequence). Trimming took off 4 bases at V and 4 bases at J, with 16 bases between the two ends. The CDR3 sequence is 15 residues long. CDR3 nucleotides: TGTGCCAGCAGCCTAACAAAGGGGCCACGCTATGGCTACACCTTC. Amino acid sequence: CASSLTKGPRYGYTF.

This clonotype was observed at least ten times. This chain uses TRBV29-1 with TRBJ2-6, with D maybe TRBD2 (6 bases). This CDR3 comprises 17 residues. The V gene lost 2 bases and the J gene lost 0 bases, with 14 bases spanning the gap. Germline CDR1 is SQVTM and CDR2 is ANQGSEA. The chain's CDR3 is CSVEWRASSSGANVLTF. CDR3 DNA sequence: TGCAGCGTTGAATGGAGGGCCTCGAGCTCTGGGGCCAACGTCCTGACTTTC. Using reference TRBV29-1 and TRBJ2-6 for the parts outside the CDR3, the full variable domain is SAVISQKPSRDICQRGTSLTIQCQVDSQVTMMFWYRQQPGQSLTLIATANQGSEATYESGFVIDKFPISRPNLTFSTLTVSNMSPEDSSIYLCSVEWRASSSGANVLTFGAGSRLTVL.

This clonotype has a count of ten or more. The rearrangement uses TRBV20-1 and TRBJ2-1, with 13 nucleotides matching TRBD2. Per the germline V gene, CDR1 is DFQATT and CDR2 is SNEGSKA (reference sequence). V dropped 5 bases and J dropped 8; count of bases not matched to a gene: 6. This CDR3 is 14 amino acids long. Here the CDR3 reads CSAYGTSGTDEQFF. In DNA, the CDR3 is TGCAGTGCTTACGGGACTAGCGGGACGGATGAGCAGTTCTTC.

This clonotype was recorded many times. The V and J genes are TRBV7-2 and TRBJ1-4, with a possible D match to TRBD1 (6 bases). CDR3 length: 14 residues. Germline V gene data show CDR1 as SGHTA and CDR2 as FQGNSA. V lost 5 bases to trimming and J lost 5 bases, with 12 bases between them. CDR3 bases: TGTGCCAGCAGCAGCACAGGGAGAAATGAAAAACTGTTTTTT. It encodes CASSSTGRNEKLFF.

The chain combines TRBV27 with TRBJ1-1; 7 bases match TRBD1. CDR3 length: 18 residues. Trimming removed 5 bases from V and 5 bases from J; junction bases left unmatched: 20. Germline CDR1 is MNHEY and CDR2 is SMNVEV (reference sequence). The CDR3 protein is CASSRDRSILPGRTEAFF. CDR3 DNA sequence: TGTGCCAGCAGTAGGGACAGATCTATCTTGCCGGGGAGGACTGAAGCTTTCTTT.

This clonotype appeared once. A much larger clonotype is one base distant, so this may be a read error. The CDR3 sequence is CASGRELNSPLYF. As DNA, the CDR3 is TGCGCCAGCGGGAGGGAATTGAATTCACCCCTCTACTTT. The chain uses TRBV5-1 and TRBJ1-6, with D uncertain. Looked up from germline, CDR1 is SGHRS and CDR2 is YFSETQ. This CDR3 contains 13 residues.

This clonotype appeared many times. The V gene is TRBV5-1, the J gene TRBJ2-1; D unresolved. CDR1 and CDR2 (germline): SGHRS, YFSETQ. The CDR3 covers 17 residues. Trimming stripped 4 bases from V and 8 bases from J, with 25 bases between. This CDR3 is CASSNGLRLSVSHEQFF. The CDR3 region has the DNA TGCGCCAGCAGCAACGGGCTACGGTTAAGCGTGAGCCATGAGCAGTTCTTC.

Ten or more counts support this clonotype. V and J are TRBV6-6 and TRBJ1-1, with D perhaps matching TRBD1 (6 bases). CDR3 length: 17 amino acids. Germline assignment: CDR1 MNHNY and CDR2 SVGAGI (reference sequence). V shed 2 bases and J shed 5 bases, with 21 bases lying between them. The CDR3 DNA is TGTGCCAGCAGTTACACCGTAGGCGGGGGCTTGGGGACTGAAGCTTTCTTT. This gives the protein CASSYTVGGGLGTEAFF.

This clonotype has ten or more counts. The V and J genes are TRBV3-1 and TRBJ2-5, with a possible D match to TRBD2 (6 bases). Trimming took off 3 bases at V and 11 bases at J, with 16 bases between the two ends. CDR1 and CDR2 from the germline V gene are LGHDT and YNNKEL (reference sequence). This CDR3 has 13 residues. CDR3 nucleotides: TGTGCCAGCAGCCACCAGGACGGGAGTGGTCAGTACTTC. Encoded protein: CASSHQDGSGQYF.

This clonotype is medium-sized (0.01 to 0.1%) in the sample. This chain uses TRBV20-1 with TRBJ2-1; TRBD2 aligns across 9 bases. The junction had 7 bases not matched to a gene; V was cut back by 2 bases and J by 8 bases. Looked up from germline, CDR1 is DFQATT and CDR2 is SNEGSKA (reference sequence). The CDR3 runs to 14 residues. Here the CDR3 reads CSARSLAGSDEQFF. The CDR3, as DNA: TGCAGTGCTAGAAGTCTAGCGGGAAGTGATGAGCAGTTCTTC.

This clonotype occurred many times. This sequence joins TRBV20-1 and TRBJ2-1; D may be TRBD2 (6 bases). V was cut by 5 bases and J by 3 bases, with 14 bases left in between. Per the germline V gene, CDR1 is DFQATT and CDR2 is SNEGSKA (reference sequence). The CDR3 is made up of 14 amino acids. The CDR3 spells CSAGTGTGYNEQFF. Written as DNA, the CDR3 is TGCAGTGCTGGGACCGGGACTGGCTACAATGAGCAGTTCTTC.